This is a list of T cell receptor beta chains from one sample in a study of regulatory T cells in long-lasting Graves disease. TCRdb analysed the multiplex PCR reads with MiXCR anew, one entry per CDR3 protein. The sample has about 450,000 distinct CDR3 sequences, 14% seen once; the top ten hold approximately 17%. This same sample was also taken into another study, of T cells in Graves' hyperthyroidism and ophthalmopathy.

Material: peripheral blood mononuclear cells (PBMCs), obtained at new diagnosis, from a patient treated with antithyroid drugs. The receptors were sampled from a woman aged 50 to 60 with Graves disease. Each CDR3 is given with its conserved first and last residue. Fields, in order: V gene, J gene, CDR3 protein.

v_call: TRBV3-1
j_call: TRBJ1-5
cdr3_aa: CASSSGGALEAQHF

v_call: TRBV3-1
j_call: TRBJ2-7
cdr3_aa: CASSPGTSGYGQYF

v_call: TRBV28
j_call: TRBJ2-7
cdr3_aa: CASMGQPPHEQYF

v_call: TRBV4-2
j_call: TRBJ1-4
cdr3_aa: CASSRQLRQEMTNEKLFF

v_call: TRBV20-1
j_call: TRBJ1-2
cdr3_aa: CSAATGERGYTF

v_call: TRBV7-9
j_call: TRBJ1-2
cdr3_aa: CASSPGRGRISF

v_call: TRBV28
j_call: TRBJ2-7
cdr3_aa: CASATGGPYEQYF

v_call: TRBV7-3
j_call: TRBJ2-1
cdr3_aa: CASSQDGGRANSYNEQFF

v_call: TRBV27
j_call: TRBJ2-7
cdr3_aa: CASSLTTGAFSEQYF

v_call: TRBV27
j_call: TRBJ1-2
cdr3_aa: CASSEDRRYGYTF

v_call: TRBV11-2
j_call: TRBJ2-3
cdr3_aa: CASSQETGGPGDTQYF

v_call: TRBV11-1
j_call: TRBJ2-2
cdr3_aa: CASSLAGNRLRDGELFF

v_call: TRBV5-1
j_call: TRBJ2-7
cdr3_aa: CASSLVASNEQYF

v_call: TRBV2
j_call: TRBJ2-3
cdr3_aa: CASSGVDRGRRTQYF

v_call: TRBV28
j_call: TRBJ1-2
cdr3_aa: CATTTGDYGYTF

v_call: TRBV2
j_call: TRBJ1-2
cdr3_aa: CASGPDRAQCTF

v_call: TRBV28
j_call: TRBJ2-7
cdr3_aa: CASHSSGTGFFYEQYF

v_call: TRBV30
j_call: TRBJ1-5
cdr3_aa: CAWSAGITNQPQHF

v_call: TRBV11-2
j_call: TRBJ1-1
cdr3_aa: CASSLMGGAGTEAFF

v_call: TRBV30
j_call: TRBJ2-4
cdr3_aa: CAWSVPGSVQYF

v_call: TRBV20-1
j_call: TRBJ2-7
cdr3_aa: CSARSAELAYEQYF

v_call: TRBV12-3/TRBV12-4
j_call: TRBJ1-2
cdr3_aa: CASSPRQGKLYYGYTF

v_call: TRBV12-3/TRBV12-4
j_call: TRBJ1-2
cdr3_aa: CASSLNLEGGYTF

v_call: TRBV7-3
j_call: TRBJ2-1
cdr3_aa: CASSLSFTGYNEQFF

v_call: TRBV6-1
j_call: TRBJ1-6
cdr3_aa: CASSPRTGAASPLHF

v_call: TRBV4-1
j_call: TRBJ1-2
cdr3_aa: CASSQESASNTNYGYTF

v_call: TRBV7-9
j_call: TRBJ2-7
cdr3_aa: CASSLGPSVYEQYF

v_call: TRBV7-9
j_call: TRBJ2-3
cdr3_aa: CASSLGQGTPTDTQYF

v_call: TRBV27
j_call: TRBJ2-3
cdr3_aa: CASSPTPSSGTDTQYF

v_call: TRBV28
j_call: TRBJ2-7
cdr3_aa: CASSLREFSYEQYF

v_call: TRBV3-1
j_call: TRBJ1-1
cdr3_aa: CASSQEGVPNTEAFF

v_call: TRBV5-6
j_call: TRBJ2-7
cdr3_aa: CASSLGTLLPEQYF

v_call: TRBV30
j_call: TRBJ2-7
cdr3_aa: CAWTPRWTGISYEQYF

v_call: TRBV20-1
j_call: TRBJ1-5
cdr3_aa: CSAKEDQGTAQPQHF

v_call: TRBV5-8
j_call: TRBJ2-2
cdr3_aa: CASSLSGGQNTGELFF

v_call: TRBV6-5
j_call: TRBJ1-6
cdr3_aa: CASSYGGADLGSPLHF

v_call: TRBV28
j_call: TRBJ2-5
cdr3_aa: CASSTKRQGRAQETQYF

v_call: TRBV5-1
j_call: TRBJ2-7
cdr3_aa: CASSLSVDSYEQYF

v_call: TRBV2
j_call: TRBJ2-1
cdr3_aa: CASRRLAGLDNEQFF

v_call: TRBV18
j_call: TRBJ1-3
cdr3_aa: CASSPPWAERGNTIYF

v_call: TRBV29-1
j_call: TRBJ1-1
cdr3_aa: CSVHRGGGTEAFF

v_call: TRBV7-9
j_call: TRBJ1-4
cdr3_aa: CASSPLITNEKLFF

v_call: TRBV6-2/TRBV6-3
j_call: TRBJ2-7
cdr3_aa: CASTQTGRYEQYF

v_call: TRBV5-6
j_call: TRBJ1-1
cdr3_aa: CASSLWDRVNTEAFF

v_call: TRBV12-3/TRBV12-4
j_call: TRBJ2-1
cdr3_aa: CASSKGGADNEQFF

v_call: TRBV20-1
j_call: TRBJ2-1
cdr3_aa: CSADPLDLYSYNEQFF

v_call: TRBV5-1
j_call: TRBJ2-1
cdr3_aa: CASSLGLAGALYNEQFF

v_call: TRBV5-1
j_call: TRBJ2-3
cdr3_aa: CASSNDRGPITDTQYF

v_call: TRBV6-2/TRBV6-3
j_call: TRBJ2-7
cdr3_aa: CASSDPHASGRAIYEQYF

v_call: TRBV28
j_call: TRBJ1-2
cdr3_aa: CASRDGTEVFGYTF

v_call: TRBV20-1
j_call: TRBJ2-1
cdr3_aa: CSAPERTSGSDEQFF

v_call: TRBV27
j_call: TRBJ2-5
cdr3_aa: CASRPHSRNGETQYF

v_call: TRBV28
j_call: TRBJ1-1
cdr3_aa: CASSVWAGTEAFF

v_call: TRBV20-1
j_call: TRBJ2-7
cdr3_aa: CSASLDSTSNYEQYF

v_call: TRBV10-3
j_call: TRBJ1-3
cdr3_aa: CAISESDRLSGNTIYF

v_call: TRBV18
j_call: TRBJ2-3
cdr3_aa: CASSPISGGTDTQYF

v_call: TRBV7-9
j_call: TRBJ2-7
cdr3_aa: CASSNWTSGRTEQYF

v_call: TRBV6-2/TRBV6-3
j_call: TRBJ1-5
cdr3_aa: CASSWGASNQPQHF

v_call: TRBV12-3/TRBV12-4
j_call: TRBJ2-1
cdr3_aa: CASSLGLAGTEQFF

v_call: TRBV12-3/TRBV12-4
j_call: TRBJ2-2
cdr3_aa: CASSLSGDTGELFF